What follows are 29 T cell receptor beta chains derived from one specimen sequenced in a study of blood T cell repertoires in COVID-19 (TCRdb year 2020). Receptors were amplified or captured by the immunoSEQ multiplex PCR assay. TCRdb took over this immuneACCESS table, retaining in-frame rearrangements with V and J assigned. Such tables are incomplete; in checked studies, under half of the missing clones stem from an unresolved V gene, and the remainder is unexplained. The sample records about 130,000 clones, 70% to 80% of which are singletons. The ten largest clones take up just under 5% of the sample. The sequencing sample was made of peripheral blood. The receptor source for this set is a woman between 65 and 79 years old with COVID-19, enrolled during active disease.

The chain is built from TRBV20-1 and TRBJ2-1; weak D call: TRBD2 (6 bases). Trimming stripped 6 bases from V and 13 bases from J, with 10 bases between. CDR3 size: 9 residues. The V gene's germline CDR1 is DFQATT and CDR2 SNEGSKA (reference sequence). The CDR3: CSAGLPQFF. The CDR3, as DNA: TGCAGTGCCGGACTACCACAGTTCTTC.

There are many counts of this clone. The chain recombines TRBV2 with TRBJ1-2, with D maybe TRBD1 (5 bases). Germline CDR1 SNHLY, CDR2 FYNNEI. The V end lost 6 bases, the J end lost 2 bases, and 13 bases lay between the germline ends. The CDR3 spans 14 residues. The CDR3, as DNA: TGTGCCAGCAGCCAAGACAGACAAAACTATGGCTACACCTTC. Its translation: CASSQDRQNYGYTF.

V is TRBV19 and J is TRBJ2-4; 12 nucleotides line up with TRBD1. The germline V gene has CDR1 LNHDA and CDR2 SQIVND (reference sequence). CDR3 size: 17 residues. J gave up 6 bases and V 4 bases, and 10 bases lay outside the gene matches. The CDR3 protein is CASSTRRDRGQGNIQYF. The CDR3 DNA reads TGTGCCAGTAGTACCCGCCGGGACAGGGGGCAGGGAAACATTCAGTACTTC. Full variable domain (remainder filled in from reference TRBV19 and TRBJ2-4): DGGITQSPKYLFRKEGQNVTLSCEQNLNHDAMYWYRQDPGQGLRLIYYSQIVNDFQKGDIAEGYSVSREKKESFPLTVTSAQKNPTAFYLCASSTRRDRGQGNIQYFGAGTRLSVL.

V is TRBV5-1 and J is TRBJ1-3, with a tentative D call TRBD1 (6 bases). The CDR3 is 15 residues long. V gave up 4 bases and J gave up 2 bases, with 13 bases separating them. Per the germline V gene, CDR1 is SGHRS and CDR2 is YFSETQ. The CDR3 nucleotides read TGCGCCAGCAGCCCCGAGGGGGGGGCTGGAAACACCATATATTTT. Protein product: CASSPEGGAGNTIYF.

The genes are TRBV4-2 and TRBJ2-3; 14 bases are a match to TRBD2. Germline assignment: CDR1 LGHNA and CDR2 YNFKEQ. This CDR3 has 16 amino acids. Trimming removed 3 bases from V and 2 bases from J; junction bases left unmatched: 1. The CDR3 nucleotides read TGTGCCAGCAGCCAGACTAGCGGGGGGGCCACAGATACGCAGTATTTT. Translated: CASSQTSGGATDTQYF.

The V gene is TRBV29-1, the J gene TRBJ1-1; D uncertain. Trimming removed 6 bases at V and 11 bases at J, with 13 bases between. Germline V gene data show CDR1 as SQVTM and CDR2 as ANQGSEA. The CDR3 consists of 10 residues. In DNA, the CDR3 is TGCAGCGTAGAGGAGCCGGGGGCTTTCTTT. Translating gives CSVEEPGAFF.

The rearrangement links TRBV9 to TRBJ1-2, with a tentative D call TRBD1 (5 bases). Germline CDR1 is SGDLS and CDR2 is YYNGEE. The CDR3 contains 13 residues. The ends were cut back, 1 base at V and 6 bases at J, with 10 bases in the middle. The CDR3 sequence: CASSVLPGDGYTF. CDR3 sequence (DNA): TGTGCCAGCAGCGTATTACCGGGGGATGGCTACACCTTC.

The V gene is TRBV6-5, the J gene TRBJ1-1, with TRBD1 matching over 8 bases. The germline gives CDR1 MNHEY, CDR2 SVGAGI. Trimming cost V 7 bases and J 0 bases; bases outside gene matches: 7. CDR3 size: 15 residues. This CDR3 is CASTGTGPMNTEAFF. CDR3 DNA: TGTGCCAGCACCGGGACAGGCCCCATGAACACTGAAGCTTTCTTT.

The sample holds a few counts of this clone. The genes are TRBV9 and TRBJ1-4; TRBD1 aligns across 7 bases. Germline V CDR1 and CDR2: SGDLS, YYNGEE. Germline trimming cut 3 bases from V and 7 bases from J; bases unmatched to any gene: 12. This CDR3 has 16 residues. The chain's CDR3 is CASSAMTGNRGEKLFF. DNA of the CDR3: TGTGCCAGCAGCGCGATGACAGGGAATCGGGGTGAAAAACTGTTTTTT.

The chain employs TRBV27 and TRBJ1-1; 7 nucleotides agree with TRBD1. The CDR3 extends over 13 amino acids. J was trimmed by 4 bases and V by 7 bases; bases with no gene match: 6. The germline V gene has CDR1 MNHEY and CDR2 SMNVEV (reference sequence). The CDR3 spells CASKYRGGTEAFF. CDR3 bases: TGTGCCAGCAAATACAGGGGTGGCACTGAAGCTTTCTTT.

V is TRBV5-1 and J is TRBJ2-1, with 10 bases lining up with TRBD2. This CDR3 spans 15 amino acids. Germline CDR1 and CDR2: SGHRS and YFSETQ. The V segment lost 2 bases and the J segment 6 bases; nucleotides outside the gene matches: 5. DNA of the CDR3: TGCGCCAGCAGCTTTACCAGCGGGGGGGCCAATGAGCAGTTCTTC. Protein sequence: CASSFTSGGANEQFF.

The genes are TRBV10-2 and TRBJ2-7; 7 nucleotides line up with TRBD1. CDR3 size: 13 residues. CDR1 is WSHSY, CDR2 SAAADI, per germline. Germline trimming cut 4 bases from V and 0 bases from J; bases unmatched to any gene: 0. CDR3 protein: CASSGTGSYEQYF. CDR3 bases: TGCGCCAGCAGTGGGACAGGCTCCTACGAGCAGTACTTC.

This clone was counted a single time. The J gene is TRBJ1-3, the V gene TRBV19; 7 nucleotides match TRBD1. Per germline, CDR1 LNHDA and CDR2 SQIVND (reference sequence). The ends lost 6 bases at V and 6 bases at J; junction bases unmatched: 8. The CDR3 covers 14 residues. This CDR3 reads CASRPRGNVNTIYF. In DNA form, the CDR3 reads TGTGCCAGTAGGCCCAGGGGGAATGTAAACACCATATATTTT.

V usage is TRBV7-2 and J usage is TRBJ1-1; possible D gene TRBD1, 6 bases. Trimming removed 5 bases from V and 11 bases from J, with 15 bases in between. Germline values: CDR1 SGHTA, CDR2 FQGNSA. The CDR3 is 12 residues long. CDR3 amino acids: CASSPTGLAAFF. Written as DNA, the CDR3 is TGTGCCAGCAGCCCTACAGGGCTGGCGGCTTTCTTT.

The V and J genes are TRBV6-2 or TRBV6-3 and TRBJ1-1; TRBD1 might be the D (6 bases). V shed 5 bases and J shed 1 base, with 11 bases lying between them. CDR1 is MNHEY, CDR2 SVGEGT, per germline. The CDR3 loop spans 14 amino acids. CDR3 loop: CASSHPGQNTEAFF. CDR3 nucleotide sequence: TGTGCCAGCAGTCACCCGGGACAGAACACTGAAGCTTTCTTT.

V is TRBV18 and J is TRBJ2-3; 13 bases match TRBD2. Trimming at V came to 2 bases and at J to 10 bases, leaving 6 bases not matched to a gene. The CDR3 consists of 15 residues. Germline V gives CDR1 KGHSH, CDR2 LQKENI. CDR3 protein: CASSPFPGLAGPQYF. The CDR3 DNA follows: TGTGCCAGCTCACCATTCCCGGGACTAGCGGGGCCGCAGTATTTT.

The chain is built from TRBV7-3 and TRBJ2-7, with 7 bases fitting TRBD1. Germline V gene lookup returns CDR1 SGHTA and CDR2 FQGTGA. Trimming removed 5 bases from V and 5 bases from J; junction bases left unmatched: 6. The CDR3 length is 13 residues. CDR3 sequence: CASSPYRGNEQYF. CDR3 coding DNA: TGTGCCAGCAGCCCGTACAGGGGTAACGAGCAGTACTTC.

J is TRBJ1-2 and V is TRBV30; tentative D call: TRBD1 (6 bases). V dropped 8 bases and J dropped 0 bases, with 13 bases sitting between them. The CDR3 spans 13 residues. Germline V gives CDR1 GTSNPN, CDR2 SVGIG (reference sequence). The CDR3: CAGDTQANYGYTF. CDR3 nucleotide sequence: TGTGCCGGGGACACCCAGGCTAACTATGGCTACACCTTC.

This sequence joins TRBV5-3 and TRBJ2-2, with 10 bases matching TRBD1. TRBV5-3 is recorded as an ORF, its role being uncertain. With V trimmed by 9 bases and J by 3 bases, 11 bases remained unmatched. CDR3 length: 16 amino acids. The chain's CDR3 is CAIKPHGQGDTGELFF. CDR3 DNA: TGTGCCATTAAACCTCATGGACAGGGGGACACCGGGGAGCTGTTTTTT.

The V gene is TRBV4-3, the J gene TRBJ1-3; possibly TRBD1 for D (5 bases). V was trimmed by 4 bases and J by 3 bases, leaving 19 bases between them. This CDR3 contains 17 residues. Germline CDR1 and CDR2: LGHNA and YSLEER. The chain's CDR3 is CASSRSGAGQGGNTIYF. CDR3 DNA sequence: TGCGCCAGCAGCCGGAGCGGGGCAGGACAAGGTGGAAACACCATATATTTT.

The chain is built from TRBV3-1 (or the pseudogene TRBV3-2) and TRBJ1-3; maybe TRBD1 (6 bases). With 1 base removed from V and 2 bases from J, the gap between germline ends came to 6 bases. CDR3 length: 14 residues. The germline V gene encodes CDR1 LGHDT and CDR2 YNNKEL (reference sequence). The CDR3 coding sequence is TGTGCCAGCAGCCAAGCAGGGGCTGGAAACACCATATATTTT. Translated, it gives CASSQAGAGNTIYF.

This clone turned up a few times. The V and J genes are TRBV5-1 and TRBJ2-5, with D possibly matching TRBD2 (6 bases). The CDR3 has 15 amino acids. Germline CDR1 SGHRS, CDR2 YFSETQ. The V end was cut by 0 bases, the J end by 6 bases, with 15 bases between. The CDR3, as DNA: TGCGCCAGCAGCTTGGACGGTCAGGAGGGAAAGACCCAGTACTTC. Its translation is CASSLDGQEGKTQYF.

This chain links TRBV29-1 with TRBJ2-7, with D maybe TRBD2 (5 bases). The V gene's germline CDR1 is SQVTM and CDR2 ANQGSEA. This CDR3 is built from 14 residues. Between the trimmed V and J ends, which lost 4 bases and 11 bases, there was a span of 24 bases. CDR3 in amino acids: CSVVVGVSGAGEYF. The CDR3, as DNA: TGCAGCGTTGTCGTCGGGGTATCTGGTGCCGGGGAGTACTTC.

The chain recombines TRBV6-1 with TRBJ1-2; D call uncertain. This CDR3 has 14 residues. V was shortened by 2 bases and J by 13 bases, with 20 bases between the two germline ends. Germline CDR1 reads MNHNS; CDR2 reads SASEGT. The CDR3 sequence: CASSEPTQRQGTTF. The CDR3 DNA reads TGTGCCAGCAGTGAACCCACCCAAAGACAAGGTACCACCTTC.

This clone came up once. The chain recombines TRBV5-1 with TRBJ2-7; a weak D match, TRBD1 (5 bases). Germline V gene sequence: CDR1 SGHRS, CDR2 YFSETQ. The V and J ends lost 0 bases and 2 bases respectively, with 15 bases between them. The CDR3 is 16 residues long. CDR3 nucleotide sequence: TGCGCCAGCAGCTTGGAGGGGCAGTACCTCGCCTACGAGCAGTACTTC. Protein product: CASSLEGQYLAYEQYF.

This clone has only one observation. In the same sample, other DNA sequences code for this CDR3. J is TRBJ2-1 and V is TRBV14, with 11 bases lining up with TRBD2. After removal of 4 bases from V and 1 base from J, the junction contained 3 bases not matched to a gene. Per germline, CDR1 SGHDN and CDR2 FVKESK. There are 16 residues in the CDR3. This CDR3 reads CASSLRLAGSYNEQFF. The CDR3 coding sequence is TGTGCCAGCAGCCTACGACTAGCGGGGTCCTACAATGAGCAGTTCTTC. Looking up the rest from reference TRBV14 and TRBJ2-1 gives the full variable domain: EAGVTQFPSHSVIEKGQTVTLRCDPISGHDNLYWYRRVMGKEIKFLLHFVKESKQDESGMPNNRFLAERTGGTYSTLKVQPAELEDSGVYFCASSLRLAGSYNEQFFGPGTRLTVL.

The J gene is TRBJ1-6, the V gene TRBV5-4; D is undetermined. Germline CDR1 reads SGHNT; CDR2 reads YYREEE (reference sequence). V was trimmed by 4 bases and J by 10 bases, leaving 12 bases between them. The CDR3 has 13 amino acids. CDR3 bases: TGTGCCAGCAGCCAAAGCCCGTTGTCACCCCTCCACTTT. It translates to CASSQSPLSPLHF.

This chain links TRBV28 with TRBJ2-1, with 9 bases aligning to TRBD2. Germline CDR1 and CDR2: MDHEN and SYDVKM. The CDR3 runs to 16 residues. With V trimmed by 5 bases and J by 6 bases, 11 bases remained unmatched. The CDR3 nucleotides read TGTGCCAGCAGTATCCTTAGCGGGGGCTCTGTCAATGAGCAGTTCTTC. It specifies CASSILSGGSVNEQFF. Drawing the rest from reference TRBV28 and TRBJ2-1, the complete variable domain is DVKVTQSSRYLVKRTGEKVFLECVQDMDHENMFWYRQDPGLGLRLIYFSYDVKMKEKGDIPEGYSVSREKKERFSLILESASTNQTSMYLCASSILSGGSVNEQFFGPGTRLTVL.

The chain employs TRBV6-5 and TRBJ2-2, with D tentatively TRBD2 (6 bases). The CDR3 is 16 amino acids. The V end was cut by 1 base, the J end by 4 bases, with 13 bases between. Germline V gene sequence: CDR1 MNHEY, CDR2 SVGAGI. The DNA of the CDR3 is TGTGCCAGCAGTTACTACGGGGGAGCAGTCACCGGGGAGCTGTTTTTT. Its translation is CASSYYGGAVTGELFF.